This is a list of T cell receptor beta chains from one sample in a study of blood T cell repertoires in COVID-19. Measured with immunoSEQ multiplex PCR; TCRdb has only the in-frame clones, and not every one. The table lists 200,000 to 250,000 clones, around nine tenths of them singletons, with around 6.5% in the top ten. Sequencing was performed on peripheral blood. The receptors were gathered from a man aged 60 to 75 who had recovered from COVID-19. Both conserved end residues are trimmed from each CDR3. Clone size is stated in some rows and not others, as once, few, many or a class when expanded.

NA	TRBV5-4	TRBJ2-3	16	ASSLLTSGGGFTDTQY
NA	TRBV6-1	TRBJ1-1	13	ASSEATGRSTEAF
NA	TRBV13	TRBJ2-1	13	ASSSSLSINNEQF
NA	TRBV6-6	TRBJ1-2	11	ASSKDSGYGYT
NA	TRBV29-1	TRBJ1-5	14	SVVIGQKNSNQPQH
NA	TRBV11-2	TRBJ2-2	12	ASSPQGDTGELF
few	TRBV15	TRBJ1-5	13	ATSNRRDPNQPQH
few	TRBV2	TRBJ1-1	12	ASSERGYYTEAF
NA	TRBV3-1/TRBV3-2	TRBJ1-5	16	ASSPGTGFLSGNQPQH
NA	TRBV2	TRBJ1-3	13	ASTTTGKRGNTIY
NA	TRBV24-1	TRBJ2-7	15	ATSDGGGTGSFYEQY
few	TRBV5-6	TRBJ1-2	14	ASSSTGQGNRYGYT
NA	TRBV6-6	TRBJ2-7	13	ASSRTGGSSYEQY
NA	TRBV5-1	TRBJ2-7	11	ASSLTGSYEQY
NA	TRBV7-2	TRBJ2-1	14	ASSPLSLLIGGEQF
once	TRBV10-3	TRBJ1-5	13	AISETDRGNQPQH
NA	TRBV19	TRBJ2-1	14	ASSMAQVTPYNEQF
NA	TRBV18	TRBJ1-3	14	ASSPKGAVSGNTIY
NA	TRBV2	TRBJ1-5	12	ASSSGGRNQPQH
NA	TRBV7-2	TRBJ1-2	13	ASSSYRGEFYGYT
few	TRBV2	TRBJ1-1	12	ASSRQGANTEAF
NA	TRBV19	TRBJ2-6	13	ASMPAGSGANVLT
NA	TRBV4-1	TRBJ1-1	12	ASSKPTGGSEAF
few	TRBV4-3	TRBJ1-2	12	ASSQQQGAEGYT
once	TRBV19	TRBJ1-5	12	ASSQDRRGQPQH
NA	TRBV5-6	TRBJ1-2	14	ASSQGRGKGPYGYT
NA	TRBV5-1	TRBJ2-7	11	ASSLRGNYEQY
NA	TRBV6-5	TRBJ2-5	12	ASSYSTGGETQY
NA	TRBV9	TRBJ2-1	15	ASSVWTGTRRVNEQF
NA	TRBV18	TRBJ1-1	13	ASSLVKQDRTEAF
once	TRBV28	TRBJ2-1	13	ASSFREGLYNEQF
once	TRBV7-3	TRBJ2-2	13	ASSTLAGKAGELF
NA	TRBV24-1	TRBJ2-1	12	ATAKEGGRGEQF
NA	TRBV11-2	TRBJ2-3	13	ASSPGLAGADTQY
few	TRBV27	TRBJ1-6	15	ASSFSPSGSYNSPLH
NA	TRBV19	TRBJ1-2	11	ASSISQNYGYT
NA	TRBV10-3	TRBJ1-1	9	AISDSTEAF
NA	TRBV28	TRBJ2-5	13	ASSLFTSGQETQY
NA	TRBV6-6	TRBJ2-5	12	ASRQTGNQETQY
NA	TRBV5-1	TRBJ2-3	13	ASSYSGRGADTQY
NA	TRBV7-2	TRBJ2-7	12	ASSLQGLAYEQY
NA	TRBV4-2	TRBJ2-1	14	ASSREGQGYYNEQF
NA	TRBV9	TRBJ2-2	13	ASSVLAGGIGELF
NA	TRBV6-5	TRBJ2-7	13	ATGGGHQRLAWQY
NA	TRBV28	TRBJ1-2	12	ASSKSGQIYGYT
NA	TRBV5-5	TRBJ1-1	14	ASSLFPGQGYTEAF
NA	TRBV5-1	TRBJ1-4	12	ASSLGLSNEKLF
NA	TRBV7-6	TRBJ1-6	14	ASSPRQGGVGSPLH
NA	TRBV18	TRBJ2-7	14	ASSMWTSATSYEQY
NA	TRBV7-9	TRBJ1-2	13	ASSPPGGAYYGYT